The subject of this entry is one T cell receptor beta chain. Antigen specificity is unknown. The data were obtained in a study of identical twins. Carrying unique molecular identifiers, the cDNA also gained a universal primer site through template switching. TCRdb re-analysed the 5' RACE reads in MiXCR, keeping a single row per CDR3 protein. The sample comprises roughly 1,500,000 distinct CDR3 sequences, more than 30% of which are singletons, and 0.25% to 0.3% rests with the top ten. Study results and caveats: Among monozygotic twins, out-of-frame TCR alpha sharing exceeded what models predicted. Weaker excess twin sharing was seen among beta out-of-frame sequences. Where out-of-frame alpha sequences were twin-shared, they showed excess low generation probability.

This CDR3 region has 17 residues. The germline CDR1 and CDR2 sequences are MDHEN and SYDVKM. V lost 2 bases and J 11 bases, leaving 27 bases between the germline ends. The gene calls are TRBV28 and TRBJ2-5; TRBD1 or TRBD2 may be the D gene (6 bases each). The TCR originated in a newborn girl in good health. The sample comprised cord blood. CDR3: CASSLPKQGYWTTEQYF. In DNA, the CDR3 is TGTGCCAGCAGTTTACCTAAACAGGGCTACTGGACTACGGAGCAGTACTTC.